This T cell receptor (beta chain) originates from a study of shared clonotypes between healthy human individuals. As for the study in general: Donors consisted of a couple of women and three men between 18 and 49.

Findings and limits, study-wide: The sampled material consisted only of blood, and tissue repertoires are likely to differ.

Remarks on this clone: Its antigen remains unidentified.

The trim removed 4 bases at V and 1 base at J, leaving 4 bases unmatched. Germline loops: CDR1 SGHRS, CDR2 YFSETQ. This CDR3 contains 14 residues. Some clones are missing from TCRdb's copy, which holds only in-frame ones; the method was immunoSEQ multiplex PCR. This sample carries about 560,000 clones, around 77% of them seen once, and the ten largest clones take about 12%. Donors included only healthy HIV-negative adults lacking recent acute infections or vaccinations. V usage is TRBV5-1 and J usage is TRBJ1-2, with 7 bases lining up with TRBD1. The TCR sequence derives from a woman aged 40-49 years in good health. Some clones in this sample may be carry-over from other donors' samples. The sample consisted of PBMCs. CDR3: CASSRDRSNYGYTF. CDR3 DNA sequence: TGCGCCAGCAGCCGGGACAGAAGTAACTATGGCTACACCTTC.